This paragraph covers one TCR beta chain sequence. Its antigen is unidentified. This sample was taken from a study of OX40 agonist ivuxolimab in advanced cancers. About the research overall: Among those enrolled, mean age was 60 years (range about 23 to 85) and 75% to 85% were male. Three patients showed partial responses: one hepatocellular carcinoma and two cutaneous melanoma cases.

This CDR3 is built from 16 residues. CDR1 is MNHEY and CDR2 is SVGAGI in the germline V gene. Trimming pared 0 bases from V and 0 bases from J, leaving 11 bases between. Overall study findings and caveats: Averaging showed that CD8+ T cells had more expanded clones than CD4+ did. Both CD4+ and CD8+ T cell populations in blood had undergone clonal expansion by week 6 at 0.1 to 3.0 mg/kg.

Generated by immunoSEQ multiplex PCR, the TCRdb table keeps only in-frame clones and is missing some. The table lists 99,000 or so clones, roughly nine tenths of them singletons. V usage is TRBV6-5 and J usage is TRBJ1-2; D perhaps matches TRBD1 (6 bases). This specimen was CD4+ or CD8+ T cells sorted from blood, taken in a trial of the OX40 agonist ivuxolimab. The clonotype originates from an adult with an advanced solid tumor such as melanoma, head and neck, liver or kidney cancer. The CDR3 nucleotides are TGTGCCAGCAGTTACTCGGGGGGGCCGCCTAACTATGGCTACACCTTC. Encoded protein: CASSYSGGPPNYGYTF.